Following are 30 T cell receptor beta chains from one sample sequenced in a study of follicular helper T cells after annual influenza vaccination. Time point described: 2013-2014 season, 7 days after vaccination. Some clones are missing from TCRdb's copy, which holds only in-frame ones; the method was immunoSEQ multiplex PCR. The table lists about 4,800 clones, 89% of them singletons. Sequencing was performed on CXCR5+ CD38- circulating T follicular helper cells from blood, taken 7 days after influenza vaccination. Documented subset: circulating Tfh, non-naive CD4+CXCR5+PD-1+ (ICOS+CD38+ or ICOS-CD38-). Source of these receptors: an adult who received the influenza vaccine.

The J gene is TRBJ1-1, the V gene TRBV5-5, with D perhaps TRBD1 (5 bases). This CDR3 spans 14 amino acids. Germline CDR1 SGHKS, CDR2 YYEKEE (reference sequence). V dropped 0 bases and J dropped 5 bases, with 11 bases sitting between them. The CDR3 loop is CASSLAPRGTEAFF. In DNA, the CDR3 is TGTGCCAGCAGCTTGGCCCCAAGGGGTACTGAAGCTTTCTTT.

This chain uses TRBV2 with TRBJ2-1; TRBD2 matches at 8 bases. The V gene's germline CDR1 is SNHLY and CDR2 FYNNEI. This CDR3 has 18 residues. J lost 3 bases, V lost 3 bases, and 13 bases had no gene match. This chain's CDR3 is CASSDPGVAGGYYNEQFF. CDR3 bases: TGTGCCAGCAGTGACCCCGGGGTGGCGGGGGGTTACTACAATGAGCAGTTCTTC.

This chain joins TRBV5-6 and TRBJ2-1, with D possibly matching TRBD2 (6 bases). The germline gives CDR1 SGHDT, CDR2 YYEEEE. The length of the CDR3 is 17 residues. V gave up 3 bases and J gave up 7 bases, with 23 bases separating them. The CDR3 protein is CASSSLITTREVNEQFF. CDR3 bases: TGTGCCAGCAGCTCGCTAATAACGACAAGGGAGGTTAATGAGCAGTTCTTC.

V gene TRBV5-1 combines with J gene TRBJ2-6; 11 bases map to TRBD2. Trimming cost V 0 bases and J 1 base; bases outside gene matches: 0. The V gene's germline CDR1 is SGHRS and CDR2 YFSETQ. This CDR3 comprises 17 residues. CDR3 protein: CASSLGLAGSGANVLTF. CDR3 coding DNA: TGCGCCAGCAGCTTGGGACTAGCGGGGTCTGGGGCCAACGTCCTGACTTTC.

The rearrangement links TRBV7-2 to TRBJ2-2, with 10 bases identical to TRBD2. Per the germline V gene, CDR1 is SGHTA and CDR2 is FQGNSA. CDR3 length equals 17 residues. After removal of 8 bases from V and 5 bases from J, the junction contained 14 bases not matched to a gene. The CDR3 DNA reads as TGTGCCAGCTTCAATGGTCTAGCGGGAGTAGCTACCGGGGAGCTGTTTTTT. Translating gives CASFNGLAGVATGELFF.

This chain connects TRBV19 to TRBJ2-5; possibly TRBD2 for D (7 bases). The germline gives CDR1 LNHDA, CDR2 SQIVND (reference sequence). The germline V and J ends were trimmed by 4 bases and 2 bases, with 14 bases remaining between them. CDR3 length equals 15 residues. CDR3 coding DNA: TGTGCCAGTAGTAGGAGGGGGGGCGAACAAGAGACCCAGTACTTC. It encodes CASSRRGGEQETQYF.

V and J are TRBV7-2 and TRBJ1-1; a possible D gene is TRBD1 (5 bases). Per germline, CDR1 SGHTA and CDR2 FQGNSA. The V gene lost 0 bases and the J gene lost 11 bases, with 13 bases spanning the gap. The CDR3 consists of 13 residues. The DNA of the CDR3 is TGTGCCAGCAGCTTAGCTTTGGAGGGACCGGCTTTCTTT. Protein product: CASSLALEGPAFF. The full variable domain, completed using reference TRBV7-2 and TRBJ1-1, is GAGVSQSPSNKVTEKGKDVELRCDPISGHTALYWYRQSLGQGLEFLIYFQGNSAPDKSGLPSDRFSAERTGGSVSTLTIQRTQQEDSAVYLCASSLALEGPAFFGQGTRLTVV.

This chain links TRBV28 with TRBJ2-1, with 9 positions matching TRBD1. From germline, CDR1 is MDHEN and CDR2 SYDVKM. V shed 6 bases and J 6 bases; nucleotides not matched to a gene: 9. This CDR3 contains 15 residues. The CDR3 nucleotides are TGTGCCAGCAGCCGAACAGGGGGCGCCTCCAATGAGCAGTTCTTC. This codes for CASSRTGGASNEQFF.

This chain connects TRBV5-2 to TRBJ2-6; the table's D call, TRBD2, has no DNA check behind it. TRBV5-2 is a pseudogene. The CDR3 runs 18 residues. The CDR3: CASKRNRSTQSRANVLTF. The CDR3 nucleotides read TGTGCCAGCAAAAGGAATAGGAGTACACAAAGTCGGGCCAACGTCCTGACTTTC.

The CDR3 loop reads CASSYETAWGVHF. DNA of the CDR3: TGTGCCAGCAGTTACGAGACAGCGTGGGGGGTCCACTTT. The chain links TRBV6-6 to TRBJ1-6, with D possibly being TRBD1 (5 bases). The CDR3 spans 13 residues. CDR1 MNHNY and CDR2 SVGAGI come from the germline V gene (reference sequence). Trimming took 2 bases from V and 17 from J, leaving 16 bases between them.

The chain joins TRBV12-5 to TRBJ2-3; D is uncertain. CDR3 length: 13 amino acids. V was cut by 9 bases and J by 0 bases, with 10 bases left in between. In germline, CDR1 is LGHNT, CDR2 FRNRAP. The CDR3 DNA reads TGTGCTAGCCGGCCGGGTAGCACAGATACGCAGTATTTT. Translated, it gives CASRPGSTDTQYF.

The gene calls are TRBV7-9 and TRBJ2-1, with TRBD2 matching over 8 bases. Germline values: CDR1 SEHNR, CDR2 FQNEAQ (reference sequence). The CDR3 is 14 residues long. V lost 3 bases, J lost 6 bases, and 4 bases stayed unmatched. The chain's CDR3 is CASSLPAGGNEQFF. The CDR3, as DNA: TGTGCCAGCAGCTTGCCCGCGGGGGGCAATGAGCAGTTCTTC.

A single count supports this clone. This rearrangement joins TRBV25-1 to TRBJ2-1; 8 nucleotides match TRBD2. Germline CDR1 is MGHDK and CDR2 is SYGVNS. V gave up 4 bases and J gave up 9 bases; unmatched junction bases: 11. The CDR3 contains 15 residues. The chain's CDR3 is CASSGASGRGGEQFF. The DNA for the CDR3 is TGTGCCAGCAGTGGAGCGAGCGGGAGAGGCGGTGAGCAGTTCTTC.

The J gene is TRBJ1-1, the V gene TRBV10-3; no firm D call. The CDR3 contains 14 residues. CDR1 ENHRY and CDR2 SYGVKD come from the germline V gene. V lost 4 bases, J lost 5 bases, and 14 bases lay in between. The CDR3 protein is CAISALLGGTEAFF. The CDR3 region has the DNA TGTGCCATCAGTGCCCTTCTTGGCGGGACTGAAGCTTTCTTT.

The chain joins TRBV19 to TRBJ1-5; D is perhaps TRBD1 (6 bases). The CDR3 runs to 13 residues. Germline CDR1 LNHDA, CDR2 SQIVND (reference sequence). With 7 bases removed from V and 2 bases from J, the gap between germline ends came to 9 bases. In DNA, the CDR3 is TGTGCCAGTACCCCAGGGGGCAATCAGCCCCAGCATTTT. Protein: CASTPGGNQPQHF.

The chain has TRBV30 and TRBJ2-1, with TRBD2 matching 7 bases. The CDR3 covers 14 residues. Germline CDR1 and CDR2: GTSNPN and SVGIG (reference sequence). V lost 5 bases to trimming and J lost 15 bases; unmatched junction nucleotides: 19. CDR3 residues: CAWAPSGTASSTFF. The CDR3, as DNA: TGTGCCTGGGCCCCCAGCGGGACCGCTTCCAGCACGTTCTTC.

The CDR3 region is CASSLSSYNEQFF. The DNA for the CDR3 is TGTGCCAGCAGCCTTAGCTCCTACAATGAGCAGTTCTTC. The rearrangement uses TRBV7-2 and TRBJ2-1, with unresolved D. This CDR3 is 13 amino acids long. Per the germline V gene, CDR1 is SGHTA and CDR2 is FQGNSA. The V end lost 5 bases, the J end lost 0 bases, and 5 bases lay between the germline ends. Full variable domain (rest looked up from reference TRBV7-2 and TRBJ2-1): GAGVSQSPSNKVTEKGKDVELRCDPISGHTALYWYRQSLGQGLEFLIYFQGNSAPDKSGLPSDRFSAERTGGSVSTLTIQRTQQEDSAVYLCASSLSSYNEQFFGPGTRLTVL.

As regards this clone: The sample has other DNA sequences that encode this CDR3 too. This sequence joins TRBV7-9 and TRBJ2-7, with D hard to call. Trimming stripped 5 bases from V and 6 bases from J, with 20 bases between. The CDR3 length is 15 residues. Germline lookup yields CDR1 SEHNR and CDR2 FQNEAQ (reference sequence). CDR3 DNA sequence: TGTGCCAGCAGCCCGAATTACCAACAAGTCAGCGAGCAGTACTTC. As protein: CASSPNYQQVSEQYF.

This clone was recorded only once. This sequence joins TRBV6-1 and TRBJ2-1, with TRBD2 as a possible D gene (6 bases). The CDR3 covers 15 residues. Germline values: CDR1 MNHNS, CDR2 SASEGT. V lost 5 bases and J 5 bases, leaving 16 bases between the germline ends. Written as DNA, the CDR3 is TGTGCCAGCAGTCCCGTGGGACTTGTAAACAATGAGCAGTTCTTC. Translated: CASSPVGLVNNEQFF.

The chain links TRBV18 to TRBJ2-4; no definite D call. V was pared by 0 bases and J by 5 bases, with 5 bases between. Germline V gene sequence: CDR1 KGHSH, CDR2 LQKENI. The CDR3 contains 13 residues. The CDR3 bases are TGTGCCAGCTCACCACCGTCAGAAAACATTCAGTACTTC. Its translation is CASSPPSENIQYF.

The V and J genes are TRBV5-1 and TRBJ2-3; 9 bases are shared with TRBD2. Trimming at V came to 1 base and at J to 6 bases, leaving 6 bases not matched to a gene. CDR1 and CDR2 from the germline V gene are SGHRS and YFSETQ. This CDR3 comprises 15 residues. The CDR3 bases are TGCGCCAGCAGCTTGACGGCGGGGGGGCGGGATACGCAGTATTTT. It translates to CASSLTAGGRDTQYF.

The chain uses TRBV30 and TRBJ1-1; D is perhaps TRBD1 (6 bases). Looked up from germline, CDR1 is GTSNPN and CDR2 is SVGIG (reference sequence). The CDR3 totals 15 residues. Trimming pared 3 bases from V and 1 base from J, leaving 15 bases between. As DNA, the CDR3 is TGTGCCTGGAGCTCCAGGGACATTTGGAACACTGAAGCTTTCTTT. Protein product: CAWSSRDIWNTEAFF.

The count of this clone is one. The V gene is TRBV9, the J gene TRBJ1-2; no reliable D call. Trimming stripped 0 bases from V and 4 bases from J, with 4 bases between. Germline V gene sequence: CDR1 SGDLS, CDR2 YYNGEE. This CDR3 is built from 12 residues. The CDR3 is CASSVDSYGYTF. The CDR3 bases are TGTGCCAGCAGCGTAGACAGCTATGGCTACACCTTC.

This CDR3 is CASRATEGYNYGYTF. CDR3 DNA: TGTGCCAGCAGGGCCACCGAGGGATATAACTATGGCTACACCTTC. This rearrangement joins TRBV6-1 to TRBJ1-2; D unclear. Germline V gene lookup returns CDR1 MNHNS and CDR2 SASEGT. Trimming took 6 bases from V and 1 from J, leaving 15 bases between them. The CDR3 has 15 residues.

This sequence joins TRBV19 and TRBJ2-1; 13 bases map to TRBD2. The CDR3 spans 16 residues. The J segment lost 10 bases and the V segment lost 5 bases, leaving 11 bases of the junction unmatched. Germline V gives CDR1 LNHDA, CDR2 SQIVND (reference sequence). DNA for the CDR3: TGTGCCAGTAGTGCGTTGACTAGCGGGAGGATTAACGAGCAGTTCTTC. Translated, it gives CASSALTSGRINEQFF. The full variable domain, rest sourced from reference TRBV19 and TRBJ2-1, is DGGITQSPKYLFRKEGQNVTLSCEQNLNHDAMYWYRQDPGQGLRLIYYSQIVNDFQKGDIAEGYSVSREKKESFPLTVTSAQKNPTAFYLCASSALTSGRINEQFFGPGTRLTVL.

The rearrangement uses TRBV5-4 and TRBJ1-1; maybe TRBD1 (6 bases). Trimming took off 4 bases at V and 2 bases at J, with 15 bases between the two ends. CDR1 is SGHNT, CDR2 YYREEE, per germline (reference sequence). The CDR3 spans 15 residues. In DNA form, the CDR3 reads TGTGCCAGCAGCCTTTCACAGGGATTCAACACTGAAGCTTTCTTT. This translates into CASSLSQGFNTEAFF.

The chain recombines TRBV6-1 with TRBJ1-5; TRBD1 matches at 9 bases. The CDR3 contains 12 residues. Germline CDR1 is MNHNS and CDR2 is SASEGT. J lost 8 bases, V lost 9 bases, and 5 bases had no gene match. CDR3 sequence (DNA): TGTGCCAGTAAAACAGGGGGCGAGCCCCAGCATTTT. Its translation is CASKTGGEPQHF.

This chain links TRBV5-6 with TRBJ1-6; 10 positions match TRBD1. J gave up 7 bases and V 3 bases, and 1 base lay outside the gene matches. Germline V lookup: CDR1 SGHDT, CDR2 YYEEEE. The CDR3 covers 14 residues. CDR3 sequence: CASSWGQGNSPLHF. The DNA of the CDR3 is TGTGCCAGCAGCTGGGGACAGGGGAATTCACCCCTCCACTTT. The variable domain in full, completed from reference TRBV5-6 and TRBJ1-6, reads DAGVTQSPTHLIKTRGQQVTLRCSPKSGHDTVSWYQQALGQGPQFIFQYYEEEERQRGNFPDRFSGHQFPNYSSELNVNALLLGDSALYLCASSWGQGNSPLHFGNGTRLTVT.

This clone was observed once. The V and J genes are TRBV5-1 and TRBJ1-2; tentatively, D is TRBD1 (6 bases). The CDR3 has 15 amino acids. V lost 0 bases and J 4 bases, leaving 13 bases between the germline ends. Germline assignment: CDR1 SGHRS and CDR2 YFSETQ. In DNA, the CDR3 is TGCGCCAGCAGCTTGGGACAGGCGTTCTCCTATGGCTACACCTTC. Translated, it gives CASSLGQAFSYGYTF.

The gene calls are TRBV2 and TRBJ2-7; D might be TRBD1 (5 bases). Trimming stripped 8 bases from V and 1 base from J, with 9 bases between. From germline, CDR1 is SNHLY and CDR2 FYNNEI. This CDR3 is 12 amino acids long. The CDR3 reads CASGADSYEQYF. The CDR3 coding sequence is TGTGCCAGCGGGGCGGATTCCTACGAGCAGTACTTC.